This T cell receptor beta chain was obtained from a study of CD8+ T cells in alopecia areata. Turning to the study itself: In an open-label trial, patients got 5 to 10 mg tofacitinib twice daily. For 6 to 18 months, tofacitinib was taken, and 6 months off drug followed. Overall study results and limits: With tofacitinib ongoing, many expanded lesional clones persisted in both scalp and blood.

The germline CDR1 and CDR2 sequences are GTSNPN and SVGIG (reference sequence). CDR3 size: 13 residues. V shed 2 bases and J shed 8 bases, with 15 bases lying between them. Extraction of RNA preceded its reverse transcription into cDNA, which served as the sequencing template. Only in-frame clones appear in the TCRdb table, and some are missing; sequencing was by immunoSEQ multiplex PCR. Of about 180,000 clones in the sample, less than 70% were seen once. This clone was detected a few times. Its antigen is not known. Treatment described: oral pan-JAK inhibitor, 5-10 mg twice daily. This material consisted of CD8+ T cells sorted from blood, taken at week 24, from a patient treated with tofacitinib. This sequence was found in a human donor with alopecia areata. The rearrangement links TRBV30 to TRBJ1-1, with D possibly TRBD1 on 6 matching bases. CDR3 sequence: CAWSYRDTLEAFF. CDR3 DNA sequence: TGTGCCTGGAGTTACCGGGACACCTTGGAAGCTTTCTTT. Full variable domain (missing parts from reference TRBV30 and TRBJ1-1): SQTIHQWPATLVQPVGSPLSLECTVEGTSNPNLYWYRQAAGRGLQLLFYSVGIGQISSEVPQNLSASRPQDRQFILSSKKLLLSDSGFYLCAWSYRDTLEAFFGQGTRLTVV.